A selection of T cell receptor beta chains follows, all from one sample in a study of blood T cell repertoires in COVID-19. TCRdb's table, derived via immunoSEQ multiplex PCR, lists solely in-frame clones and lacks some. The sample has 110,000 to 150,000 clones, roughly 80% seen once; the top ten hold about 6.1%. Sequencing was carried out using PBMCs or T cells enriched from blood (not recorded which). These TCRs come from a woman between 40 and 50 years old who had recovered from COVID-19. The CDR3 runs from the conserved cysteine through the conserved F or W.

j_call v_call cdr3_aa
TRBJ2-2 TRBV30 CAWSELFPMVAGELFF
TRBJ2-5 TRBV18 CASSPRQQETQYF
TRBJ1-2 TRBV5-1 CASSYQRGRPVGYTF
TRBJ1-4 TRBV3-1/TRBV3-2 CASSLDRGGGEKLFF
TRBJ2-2 TRBV9 CASSVGPERLNTGELFF
TRBJ2-3 TRBV27 CASSPWGGSTDTQYF
TRBJ2-3 TRBV18 CASSLARETDTQYF
TRBJ2-7 TRBV5-1 CASRDGTGSYEQYF
TRBJ2-1 TRBV9 CASTKTSGGINEQFF
TRBJ1-2 TRBV6-5 CASSYRRTGSPYGYTF
TRBJ2-3 TRBV29-1 CSVEGGGASTDTQYF
TRBJ1-1 TRBV7-2 CASSFAGEAFF
TRBJ2-2 TRBV5-6 CASSSLGQGTTGELFF
TRBJ1-1 TRBV29-1 CSVGNFEAFF
TRBJ2-7 TRBV2 CATRQAYEQYF
TRBJ2-2 TRBV9 CASSRQNTGELFF
TRBJ1-5 TRBV9 CASSVVKKGDQPQHF
TRBJ2-2 TRBV9 CATEALNTGELFF
TRBJ1-2 TRBV7-9 CASSLAAGGRDGYTF
TRBJ1-3 TRBV2 CARATGDSGNTIYF
TRBJ2-7 TRBV9 CASSVDGSSYEQYF
TRBJ1-1 TRBV2 CASGRSTAMNTEAFF
TRBJ2-3 TRBV12-5 CASGLVTGAETDTQYF
TRBJ2-7 TRBV15 CATSRDSFIREPYEQYF
TRBJ1-2 TRBV3-1/TRBV3-2 CASSQEKQISGGYTF
TRBJ2-1 TRBV9 CASSVDRGAIDEQFF